This T cell receptor beta chain appears in the sequencing data of a study of T cell responses to AZD1222 COVID-19 vaccine. As for the study in general: Doses given second, at about 4 or about 12 weeks, were pooled. Study-wide findings and caveats: Among the donors, most were white British and more were female, and clonal diversity was possibly underestimated.

In the case of this clone: Its antigen is not identified.

Some clones are missing from TCRdb's copy, which holds only in-frame ones; the method was immunoSEQ multiplex PCR. Of more than 140,000 clones in the sample, approximately 90% were seen once. CDR1 and CDR2 (germline): MGHRA, YSYEKL. Trimming took off 1 base at V and 3 bases at J, with 10 bases between the two ends. The CDR3 length is 15 residues. This sequence originates from an adult in good health. The sequences come from peripheral blood, collected on day 0 of AZD1222 vaccination. The chain joins TRBV4-1 to TRBJ1-5; no reliable D call. The CDR3 sequence is CASSQGVGDNQPQHF. Here the CDR3 DNA reads TGCGCCAGCAGCCAAGGGGTCGGGGACAATCAGCCCCAGCATTTT.